This TCR beta chain was sequenced for a study of shared clonotypes between healthy human individuals. This clone was seen just once. What it recognizes is unknown. Assay: immunoSEQ multiplex PCR; the TCRdb copy retains only in-frame clones and omits some. Among 2 million to 3 million clones listed, approximately 92% were seen once. Findings and caveats of the study: Non-shared clonotypes showed lower generation probabilities than clonotypes common to all four donors. Specimens sampled were limited to blood, with tissue repertoires likely differing.

All the donors were Caucasian adults who lived in Nashville, Tennessee. Sequencing input: naive CD4+ T cells sorted from blood. Subset here: CD45RA+ positively selected. The receptor was derived from a man between 18 and 29 years old in good health.

The CDR3 spells CASSRRGNTGELFF. CDR3 nucleotide sequence: TGTGCCAGCAGCCGACGGGGAAACACCGGGGAGCTGTTTTTT. The genes are TRBV5-6 and TRBJ2-2, with a weak D call TRBD2 (5 bases). The CDR3 has 14 residues. Trimming removed 4 bases at V and 2 bases at J, with 9 bases between. Germline V gives CDR1 SGHDT, CDR2 YYEEEE.